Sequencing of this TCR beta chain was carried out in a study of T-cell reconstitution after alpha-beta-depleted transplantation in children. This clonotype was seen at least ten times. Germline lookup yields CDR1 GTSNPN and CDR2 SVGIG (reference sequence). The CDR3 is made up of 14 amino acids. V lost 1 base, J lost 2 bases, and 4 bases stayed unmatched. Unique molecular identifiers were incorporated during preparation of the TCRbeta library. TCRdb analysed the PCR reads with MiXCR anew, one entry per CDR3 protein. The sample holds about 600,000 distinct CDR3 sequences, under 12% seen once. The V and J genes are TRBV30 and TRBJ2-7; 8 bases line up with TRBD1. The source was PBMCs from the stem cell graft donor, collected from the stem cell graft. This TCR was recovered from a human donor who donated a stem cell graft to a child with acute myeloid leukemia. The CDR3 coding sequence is TGTGCCTGGAGTGGGAGCAGGGGGCCCTACGAGCAGTACTTC. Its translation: CAWSGSRGPYEQYF. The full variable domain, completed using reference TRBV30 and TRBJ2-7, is SQTIHQWPATLVQPVGSPLSLECTVEGTSNPNLYWYRQAAGRGLQLLFYSVGIGQISSEVPQNLSASRPQDRQFILSSKKLLLSDSGFYLCAWSGSRGPYEQYFGPGTRLTVT.